Each of the 2 T cell receptor beta chains below was sequenced from the same sample in a study of shared T cell receptors in the human thymus. TCRdb's copy holds only in-frame clones and misses some; the assay was immunoSEQ multiplex PCR. The table has 630,000 or so clones, around 87% seen once; the top ten hold roughly 0.0087%. These data also formed part of another study, on human thymus T cells.

What was sequenced was thymocytes. The receptor source for this set is a boy less than two years old with a congenital heart defect.

Here the CDR3 DNA reads TGTGCCAGCTCACCGACGACAAGGGGCAGTAATGAGGACAATGAGCAGTTCTTC. Its protein product is CASSPTTRGSNEDNEQFF. The rearrangement uses TRBV18 and TRBJ2-1; tentative D call: TRBD1 (5 bases). V was shortened by 3 bases and J by 5 bases, with 23 bases between the two germline ends. This CDR3 spans 18 amino acids. Germline assignment: CDR1 KGHSH and CDR2 LQKENI.

The chain links TRBV5-6 to TRBJ2-7; no clear D. Trimming removed 7 bases from V and 3 bases from J, with 5 bases in between. This CDR3 is 10 amino acids long. CDR1 is SGHDT and CDR2 is YYEEEE in the germline V gene. The CDR3 region is CASGGYEQYF. The CDR3 nucleotides are TGTGCCAGCGGCGGCTACGAGCAGTACTTC. The full variable domain, completed using reference TRBV5-6 and TRBJ2-7, is DAGVTQSPTHLIKTRGQQVTLRCSPKSGHDTVSWYQQALGQGPQFIFQYYEEEERQRGNFPDRFSGHQFPNYSSELNVNALLLGDSALYLCASGGYEQYFGPGTRLTVT.